One sample yielded the 4 T cell receptor beta chains listed below, sequenced in a study of T cells in tuberculosis. Sequenced by immunoSEQ multiplex PCR; TCRdb stores in-frame clones only, minus some. The data show under 30,000 clones, with about 91% seen just once and around 7% held by the top ten. Time point defined: new active TB diagnosis, blood taken before or within 7 days of starting treatment. The sequencing used PBMCs, collected at tuberculosis diagnosis. The receptors were sampled from an adult with tuberculosis.

This clone was counted a single time. The J gene is TRBJ2-5, the V gene TRBV28; 8 bases agree with TRBD1. The CDR3 is made up of 20 amino acids. Germline CDR1 and CDR2: MDHEN and SYDVKM. Trimming took 2 bases from V and 2 from J; bases not matched to a gene: 19. The CDR3 region has the DNA TGTGCCAGCAGTTTACCCACGGACAGGGTAAGACCCCAAAGACAAGAGACCCAGTACTTC. The encoded protein is CASSLPTDRVRPQRQETQYF.

The chain has TRBV6-6 and TRBJ2-7, with 9 bases aligning to TRBD1. CDR1 and CDR2 (germline): MNHNY, SVGAGI (reference sequence). There are 15 residues in the CDR3. Trimming cost V 6 bases and J 4 bases; bases outside gene matches: 10. For the CDR3, the DNA is TGTGCCAGCAGCTCAAACCGGGACAGGGAGTACGAGCAGTACTTC. It encodes CASSSNRDREYEQYF.

The CDR3 DNA follows: TGTGCCAGCAGCTTAAGTGTCCGGGCGGGCGAGCAGTACTTC. Residues: CASSLSVRAGEQYF. The chain is built from TRBV7-3 and TRBJ2-7; D is perhaps TRBD2 (5 bases). CDR1 SGHTA and CDR2 FQGTGA come from the germline V gene. This CDR3 contains 14 residues. V was clipped by 1 base and J by 6 bases, with 13 bases between them.

J is TRBJ2-5 and V is TRBV7-8; D is possibly TRBD2 (6 bases). CDR1 and CDR2 (germline): SGHVS, FQNEAQ. This CDR3 is 13 amino acids long. V shed 7 bases and J shed 4 bases, with 13 bases lying between them. CDR3 sequence reads: CASTWDFAETQYF. CDR3 in DNA: TGTGCCAGCACCTGGGACTTCGCAGAGACCCAGTACTTC.